This TCR beta chain was recovered during a study of neurological immune-mediated disorders. In this sample, this clonotype turned up many times. This CDR3 is 16 amino acids long. Trimming shortened V by 3 bases and J by 2 bases, and 16 bases separated the two germline ends. Germline lookup yields CDR1 SGHVS and CDR2 FNYEAQ. Time point indicated: longitudinal time-point 1 (baseline). From the 5' RACE reads, TCRdb called clonotypes with MiXCR, one entry per CDR3 protein. The repertoire consists of tens of thousands of distinct CDR3 sequences, with 3% to 3.5% occurring once and the leading ten covering approximately 7.5%.

Material for sequencing was PBMCs. This clonotype was sampled from a woman aged 55 to 70 with multiple sclerosis. The chain couples TRBV7-6 to TRBJ2-5, with unresolved D. CDR3 bases: TGTGCCAGCAGCTTCAGTCATTGGTCCCCTCAAGAGACCCAGTACTTC. It translates to CASSFSHWSPQETQYF. Complete variable domain (other parts from reference TRBV7-6 and TRBJ2-5): GAGVSQSPRYKVTKRGQDVALRCDPISGHVSLYWYRQALGQGPEFLTYFNYEAQQDKSGLPNDRFSAERPEGSISTLTIQRTEQRDSAMYRCASSFSHWSPQETQYFGPGTRLLVL.